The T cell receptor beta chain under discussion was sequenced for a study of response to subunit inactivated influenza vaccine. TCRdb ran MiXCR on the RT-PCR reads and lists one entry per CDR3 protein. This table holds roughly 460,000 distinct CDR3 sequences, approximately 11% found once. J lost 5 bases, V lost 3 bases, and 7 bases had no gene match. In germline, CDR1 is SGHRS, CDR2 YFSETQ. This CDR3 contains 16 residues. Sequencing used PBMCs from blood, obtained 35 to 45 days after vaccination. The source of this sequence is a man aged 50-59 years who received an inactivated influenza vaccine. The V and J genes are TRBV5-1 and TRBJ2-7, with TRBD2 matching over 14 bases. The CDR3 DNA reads TGCGCCAGCAGCTCAGACGGACTAGCGGGGGGTAACGAGCAGTACTTC. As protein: CASSSDGLAGGNEQYF.